This TCR beta chain was identified during a study of beta chain features in type 1 diabetes. The CDR3 spans 14 residues. Germline CDR1 and CDR2: MDHEN and SYDVKM. Trimming left V 5 bases short and J 7 bases short, with 12 bases between. The study reverse transcribed the entire isolated RNA, so it sequenced expressed TCRB transcripts. Sequenced by immunoSEQ multiplex PCR; TCRdb stores in-frame clones only, minus some. The profile shows some 150,000 clones, 40% to 55% of them singletons. As regards this clone: Its specificity is not known.

Purity exceeding 95% was reached by all sorted populations. Points from the study as a whole: A closer apparent resemblance between naive, central memory and Treg TCRB repertoires was seen in patients than in healthy donors.

The chain is built from TRBV28 and TRBJ1-6; possibly TRBD1 for D (6 bases). This TCR was recovered from a man younger than 35 in good health. The sample was Tregs from blood. CDR3 nucleotide sequence: TGTGCCAGCAGTAGTCCGGGGGGCAATTCACCCCTCCACTTT. Amino acids: CASSSPGGNSPLHF.